The rows below give T cell receptor beta chains drawn from one sample of a study of cytomegalovirus exposure and HLA in healthy donors. The assay was immunoSEQ multiplex PCR, and TCRdb's table has in-frame clones only and misses some. The table has under 150,000 clones, about 64% seen once. The sample consisted of PBMCs. Receptor source: a man aged 18 to 29 in good health and CMV-seropositive. Both conserved end residues are part of each CDR3. The order of the fields is V gene, clone size, J gene, D gene, CDR3 protein, CDR3 DNA. D genes are given only for firm matches. Size is omitted from some rows. Given values are once, few, many or a class for expanded clones.

>TRBV5-4|.|TRBJ2-5|TRBD2
CASSSPGLAGAVQETQYF
TGTGCCAGCAGCTCACCGGGACTAGCGGGGGCAGTCCAAGAGACCCAGTACTTC
>TRBV14|once|TRBJ2-7|.
CASSPTGGREQYF
TGTGCCAGCAGCCCAACCGGGGGGCGAGAGCAGTACTTC
>TRBV7-6|once|TRBJ1-4|.
CASSPLQGATNEKLFF
TGTGCCAGCAGCCCGTTACAGGGTGCAACTAATGAAAAACTGTTTTTT
>TRBV28|.|TRBJ2-7|.
CASSFVLRQPSYEQYF
TGTGCCAGCAGTTTTGTCCTCCGGCAACCTAGCTACGAGCAGTACTTC
>TRBV4-2|.|TRBJ1-1|.
CASSPLVGGTEAFF
TGTGCCAGCAGCCCATTGGTGGGGGGGACTGAAGCTTTCTTT
>TRBV28|.|TRBJ2-5|.
CASHGGGGETQYF
TGTGCCAGCCACGGTGGGGGCGGGGAGACCCAGTACTTC
>TRBV5-6|few|TRBJ1-6|.
CASSFSGRSSYNSPLHF
TGTGCCAGCAGCTTTTCCGGCCGGAGCTCCTATAATTCACCCCTCCACTTT
>TRBV6-1|.|TRBJ1-2|.
CASSAQGSHYGYTF
TGTGCCAGCAGTGCACAGGGTTCCCACTATGGCTACACCTTC
>TRBV30|.|TRBJ2-1|TRBD1
CAWSLTGTGKWAEQFF
TGTGCCTGGAGTCTCACCGGGACAGGGAAATGGGCTGAGCAGTTCTTC
>TRBV5-1|.|TRBJ2-1|TRBD2
CASNGLAGGLNEQFF
TGCGCCAGCAACGGACTAGCGGGGGGGCTCAATGAGCAGTTCTTC
>TRBV5-4|.|TRBJ2-7|.
CASSLFDSDEQYF
TGTGCCAGCAGTTTATTCGACTCGGACGAGCAGTACTTC
>TRBV5-1|few|TRBJ1-4|.
CASSLDLGSGGEKLFF
TGCGCCAGCAGCTTGGATCTCGGCTCGGGGGGGGAAAAACTGTTTTTT
>TRBV7-6|.|TRBJ2-5|TRBD1
CASSLTGARETQYF
TGTGCCAGCAGCCTTACAGGGGCCAGGGAGACCCAGTACTTC
>TRBV6-5|few|TRBJ1-6|TRBD1
CASSYRRQGGNSPLHF
TGTGCCAGCAGTTATCGGAGACAGGGCGGGAATTCACCCCTCCACTTT
>TRBV9|.|TRBJ2-1|TRBD2
CASSWTREYNEQFF
TGTGCCAGCAGTTGGACTAGGGAATACAATGAGCAGTTCTTC
>TRBV4-1|.|TRBJ2-3|.
CASSPGVGTDTQYF
TGCGCCAGCAGCCCAGGGGTCGGCACAGATACGCAGTATTTT
>TRBV5-1|.|TRBJ1-5|.
CASSLTGINQPQHF
TGCGCCAGCAGCTTAACAGGGATAAATCAGCCCCAGCATTTT
>TRBV5-1|few|TRBJ2-4|TRBD1
CASSLQGRGDIQYF
TGCGCCAGCAGCTTACAGGGGAGAGGGGACATTCAGTACTTC
>TRBV6-1|.|TRBJ2-3|.
CASSEDGGRADTQYF
TGTGCCAGCAGTGAAGACGGGGGGCGGGCAGATACGCAGTATTTT
>TRBV27|.|TRBJ1-2|TRBD1
CASSLRAGGSYGYTF
TGTGCCAGCAGTTTAAGGGCAGGGGGGTCCTATGGCTACACCTTC
>TRBV29-1|.|TRBJ2-2|.
CSVEARGGTGELFF
TGCAGCGTTGAAGCAAGGGGGGGTACCGGGGAGCTGTTTTTT
>TRBV6-5|.|TRBJ2-5|.
CASSPARVTRETQYF
TGTGCCAGCAGCCCGGCGCGGGTGACGAGGGAGACCCAGTACTTC
>TRBV10-2|.|TRBJ2-3|TRBD2
CASSSGTSGGQGYF
TGCGCCAGCAGCTCCGGGACTAGCGGGGGGCAGGGGTATTTT
>TRBV30|few|TRBJ2-7|TRBD1
CAWISDREYYEQYF
TGTGCCTGGATTTCGGACAGGGAATACTACGAGCAGTACTTC
>TRBV5-1|.|TRBJ2-1|.
CASSPGVGLNEQFF
TGCGCCAGCAGCCCGGGGGTGGGTCTCAATGAGCAGTTCTTC
>TRBV5-1|.|TRBJ2-5|TRBD1
CASSWGQGIETQYF
TGCGCCAGCAGCTGGGGACAGGGGATCGAGACCCAGTACTTC
>TRBV11-2|.|TRBJ2-1|TRBD2
CASSSKSGVRSYNEQFF
TGTGCCAGCAGCTCGAAGAGCGGGGTGCGCTCCTACAATGAGCAGTTCTTC
>TRBV11-2|.|TRBJ1-1|.
CASRRTALKNTEAFF
TGTGCCAGCAGGCGGACAGCCCTTAAAAACACTGAAGCTTTCTTT
>TRBV4-1|.|TRBJ1-2|.
CASSQASGRSGYTF
TGCGCCAGCAGCCAAGCTTCAGGTCGTTCTGGCTACACCTTC
>TRBV5-5|once|TRBJ1-6|.
CASLEDSDNSPLHF
TGTGCCAGCTTGGAGGACAGCGATAATTCACCCCTCCACTTT
>TRBV6-1|.|TRBJ2-7|.
CASTLSLGLYEQYF
TGTGCCAGCACTCTATCTCTGGGGCTCTACGAGCAGTACTTC
>TRBV5-1|.|TRBJ1-5|.
CASSLALEDQPQHF
TGCGCCAGCAGCTTAGCTTTGGAGGATCAGCCCCAGCATTTT
>TRBV18|.|TRBJ2-4|.
CASSPAYADIQYF
TGTGCCAGCTCACCAGCCTACGCGGACATTCAGTACTTC
>TRBV11-2|.|TRBJ2-7|TRBD2
CASSTALAGGYEQYF
TGTGCCAGCAGCACGGCCCTTGCGGGGGGCTACGAGCAGTACTTC
>TRBV5-6|.|TRBJ2-1|TRBD2
CASSLAGPYNEQFF
TGTGCCAGCAGCTTAGCGGGGCCCTACAATGAGCAGTTCTTC
>TRBV6-1|few|TRBJ1-5|.
CASSFDRNQPQHF
TGTGCCAGCAGTTTCGACAGAAATCAGCCCCAGCATTTT
>TRBV6-5|.|TRBJ2-1|.
CASSFGGAVEQFF
TGTGCCAGCAGTTTTGGAGGGGCGGTTGAGCAGTTCTTC
>TRBV5-1|.|TRBJ2-3|.
CASSAYVTDTQYF
TGCGCCAGCAGCGCCTATGTCACAGATACGCAGTATTTT
>TRBV30|.|TRBJ2-2|.
CAWSVDRTSSTGELFF
TGTGCCTGGAGTGTAGACAGGACAAGTTCTACCGGGGAGCTGTTTTTT
>TRBV6-5|once|TRBJ1-3|TRBD1
CASSYSTGGLRNTIYF
TGTGCCAGCAGTTACTCCACAGGGGGCTTGAGGAACACCATATATTTT
>TRBV14|.|TRBJ1-4|TRBD1
CASSQTDRGRTNEKLFF
TGTGCCAGCAGCCAGACGGACAGGGGGCGGACTAATGAAAAACTGTTTTTT
>TRBV4-1|few|TRBJ2-5|TRBD2
CASSRLRGGGETQYF
TGCGCCAGCAGCCGATTGCGGGGCGGGGGAGAGACCCAGTACTTC
>TRBV19|.|TRBJ1-2|TRBD1
CASSSTGAPATLLLYGYTF
TGTGCCAGTAGTTCTACAGGGGCCCCTGCCACCCTCCTGCTCTATGGCTACACCTTC
>TRBV28|.|TRBJ1-5|.
CASSPLEQPQHF
TGTGCCAGCAGTCCTCTGGAGCAGCCCCAGCATTTT
>TRBV5-6|once|TRBJ1-1|TRBD1
CASSPLLGGQGRANTEAFF
TGTGCCAGCAGCCCCCTATTGGGGGGACAGGGGCGCGCGAACACTGAAGCTTTCTTT
>TRBV7-3|.|TRBJ1-2|TRBD1
CASTRDREYYGYTF
TGTGCCAGCACCCGGGACAGGGAGTACTATGGCTACACCTTC
>TRBV9|.|TRBJ2-5|TRBD2
CASSVVAGGETQYF
TGTGCCAGCAGCGTAGTAGCGGGGGGAGAGACCCAGTACTTC
>TRBV28|.|TRBJ2-3|TRBD2
CASRNSGSTDTQYF
TGTGCCAGCAGGAATAGCGGGAGCACAGATACGCAGTATTTT
>TRBV25-1|.|TRBJ2-3|TRBD2
CASSEYGSGGAWDTQYF
TGTGCCAGCAGTGAATATGGTAGCGGGGGGGCTTGGGATACGCAGTATTTT
>TRBV2|.|TRBJ2-7|.
CASNNQRGYEQYF
TGTGCCAGCAACAACCAGAGAGGCTACGAGCAGTACTTC